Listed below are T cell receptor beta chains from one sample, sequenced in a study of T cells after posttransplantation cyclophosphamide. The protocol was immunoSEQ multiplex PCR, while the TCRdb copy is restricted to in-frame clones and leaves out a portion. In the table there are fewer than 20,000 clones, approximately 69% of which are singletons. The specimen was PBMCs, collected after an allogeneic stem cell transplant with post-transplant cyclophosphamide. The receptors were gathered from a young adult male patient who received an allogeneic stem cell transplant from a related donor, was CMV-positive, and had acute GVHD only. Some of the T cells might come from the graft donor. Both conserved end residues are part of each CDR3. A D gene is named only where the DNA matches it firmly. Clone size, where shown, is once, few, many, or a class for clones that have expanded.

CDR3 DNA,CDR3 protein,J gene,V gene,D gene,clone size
TGTGCCAGCAGCTTAGGGCTTCGGGGCACAGATACGCAGTATTTT,CASSLGLRGTDTQYF,TRBJ2-3,TRBV7-2,NA,NA
TGTGCCACTACGGGACAGGGAGCAGATACGCAGTATTTT,CATTGQGADTQYF,TRBJ2-3,TRBV19,TRBD1,NA
TGCAGCGTTCGAGGACAGGGTCGTAATTCACCCCTCCACTTT,CSVRGQGRNSPLHF,TRBJ1-6,TRBV29-1,TRBD1,NA
TGTGCCAGCAGCTTAGGGGGGGGGTACAGGGCCTACGAGCAGTACTTC,CASSLGGGYRAYEQYF,TRBJ2-7,TRBV7-2,NA,few
TGTGCCAGCTCACGTACAGGGGGCGTACAGACCCAGTACTTC,CASSRTGGVQTQYF,TRBJ2-5,TRBV18,TRBD1,NA
TGTGCCAGCAGCGCCCGGACAGGGATAGAGACCCAGTACTTC,CASSARTGIETQYF,TRBJ2-5,TRBV7-2,TRBD1,NA
TGTGCCACCAGCAGTTCCCAAAGCAATCAGCCCCAGCATTTT,CATSSSQSNQPQHF,TRBJ1-5,TRBV15,NA,NA
TGTGCCAGCAGTACCTCAGGACAGGGGGCATCCGAGCAGTACTTC,CASSTSGQGASEQYF,TRBJ2-7,TRBV2,TRBD1,NA
TGCGCCAGCAGCCATTTGACTTATAATTCACCCCTCCACTTT,CASSHLTYNSPLHF,TRBJ1-6,TRBV23-1,NA,NA
TGTGCCAGCACCACCCTAGGGGGTAATCGTGAAAAACTGTTTTTT,CASTTLGGNREKLFF,TRBJ1-4,TRBV5-5,NA,NA
TGCAGCGTTGTTACGCAGTTCTATGGCTACACCTTC,CSVVTQFYGYTF,TRBJ1-2,TRBV29-1,NA,NA
TGTGCCAGCAGTGAATATGGACAGGGGGCGTCGGGCTACACCTTC,CASSEYGQGASGYTF,TRBJ1-2,TRBV25-1,TRBD1,NA
TGTGCCAGCAGCTCGGGGACAGGCGGAGGGGAGACCCAGTACTTC,CASSSGTGGGETQYF,TRBJ2-5,TRBV5-4,TRBD1,NA
TGTGCCAGCAGCTGGGGACAGGGGGCGCTTGGCTACACCTTC,CASSWGQGALGYTF,TRBJ1-2,TRBV5-6,TRBD1,NA
TGCGCCAGCAGCCATTTGACTTATAATTCACCCCTCCACTTT,CASSHLTYNSPLHF,TRBJ1-6,TRBV5-3,NA,NA
TGCGCCAGCAGCCAAGGACAGCTCTATGGCTACACCTTC,CASSQGQLYGYTF,TRBJ1-2,TRBV4-1,NA,NA
TGTGCCTGGAGTGAACAGATTCTTCGGTTCTTT,CAWSEQILRFF,TRBJ1-1,TRBV30,NA,medium-sized
TGTGCCAGCGGACTAGCGGGGGGGCGAGGAGGGGAGCTGTTTTTT,CASGLAGGRGGELFF,TRBJ2-2,TRBV25-1,TRBD2,NA
TGCAGCGGGGGACAGGGCTACAATGAGCAGTTCTTC,CSGGQGYNEQFF,TRBJ2-1,TRBV29-1,TRBD1,once
TGTGCCAGCAGCTTAGAGTGGGGAGCTAACTATGGCTACACCTTC,CASSLEWGANYGYTF,TRBJ1-2,TRBV7-2,NA,NA
TGTGCCAGCAGCTCGGCCCCTAGCGGGGTAAAAACAGATACGCAGTATTTT,CASSSAPSGVKTDTQYF,TRBJ2-3,TRBV7-2,TRBD2,NA
TGTGCCAGCAGCTTAGCGCCCGGGGACTACGAGCAGTACTTC,CASSLAPGDYEQYF,TRBJ2-7,TRBV7-6,NA,NA
TGTGCTAGTGGACCGGGACTAGCGGGACCGACGAACACCGGGGAGCTGTTTTTT,CASGPGLAGPTNTGELFF,TRBJ2-2,TRBV12-5,TRBD2,NA
TGTGCCAGCAGCCAGGGGGATGGACTCACCTACGAGCAGTACTTC,CASSQGDGLTYEQYF,TRBJ2-7,TRBV28,TRBD1,NA
TGCGCCAGCAGCTTGGGAGGGACAGGGAATGTCGAGCAGTACTTC,CASSLGGTGNVEQYF,TRBJ2-7,TRBV5-1,TRBD1,NA
TGTGCCAGCAGTGAAGCAGGCCTCTATGGCTACACCTTC,CASSEAGLYGYTF,TRBJ1-2,TRBV25-1,NA,NA
TGTGCCAGCAGCTCTCCCGGGCAGGGGGACTACGAGCAGTACTTC,CASSSPGQGDYEQYF,TRBJ2-7,TRBV5-6,TRBD1,NA
TGTGCCAGCAGCTTAGGCGGGGGGGCCGGTAATGAGCAGTTCTTC,CASSLGGGAGNEQFF,TRBJ2-1,TRBV7-2,TRBD2,NA
TGTGCCAGCAACCGCGCCCCGAACTCTGGGGCCAACGTCCTGACTTTC,CASNRAPNSGANVLTF,TRBJ2-6,TRBV11-2,NA,NA
TGTGCCAGCAGCTTGGTGGGACTAGCGTGGAATGAGCAGTTCTTC,CASSLVGLAWNEQFF,TRBJ2-1,TRBV5-5,TRBD2,NA
TGTGCCACCAGCAGAGTGCGGGAGAGGGGAGAGACCCAGTACTTC,CATSRVRERGETQYF,TRBJ2-5,TRBV15,TRBD2,NA
TGTGCCAGCAGCGATTATATACAGGGCACTGAAGCTTTCTTT,CASSDYIQGTEAFF,TRBJ1-1,TRBV7-9,NA,NA
TGTGCCAGCAGTGTAGGACAGGGGGCCTACGAGCAGTACTTC,CASSVGQGAYEQYF,TRBJ2-7,TRBV6-1,TRBD1,NA
TGTGCCAGCAGCCCCCCGGGATCAAACTACGAGCAGTACTTC,CASSPPGSNYEQYF,TRBJ2-7,TRBV7-6,NA,few
TGTGCCAGCTCTACCGAGGGACAGCTCCACTTT,CASSTEGQLHF,TRBJ1-6,TRBV18,TRBD1,NA
TGTGCCTGGAGCGGGGTCGGCAGAAGCTCACCCCTCCACTTT,CAWSGVGRSSPLHF,TRBJ1-6,TRBV30,NA,NA
TGTGCCATCAGTGAGTCTGTCGGGGTCACTGAAGCTTTCTTT,CAISESVGVTEAFF,TRBJ1-1,TRBV10-3,NA,NA
TGCGCCAGCTCGCTGGGGGCTAGCACAGATACGCAGTATTTT,CASSLGASTDTQYF,TRBJ2-3,TRBV5-1,NA,NA
TGTGCCAGTAGTATGACAGGGGGCTCCTACAATGAGCAGTTCTTC,CASSMTGGSYNEQFF,TRBJ2-1,TRBV19,TRBD1,NA
TGTGCCAGCAGCCTTAACAGGGAGATCTCTGGAAACACCATATATTTT,CASSLNREISGNTIYF,TRBJ1-3,TRBV4-2,NA,NA